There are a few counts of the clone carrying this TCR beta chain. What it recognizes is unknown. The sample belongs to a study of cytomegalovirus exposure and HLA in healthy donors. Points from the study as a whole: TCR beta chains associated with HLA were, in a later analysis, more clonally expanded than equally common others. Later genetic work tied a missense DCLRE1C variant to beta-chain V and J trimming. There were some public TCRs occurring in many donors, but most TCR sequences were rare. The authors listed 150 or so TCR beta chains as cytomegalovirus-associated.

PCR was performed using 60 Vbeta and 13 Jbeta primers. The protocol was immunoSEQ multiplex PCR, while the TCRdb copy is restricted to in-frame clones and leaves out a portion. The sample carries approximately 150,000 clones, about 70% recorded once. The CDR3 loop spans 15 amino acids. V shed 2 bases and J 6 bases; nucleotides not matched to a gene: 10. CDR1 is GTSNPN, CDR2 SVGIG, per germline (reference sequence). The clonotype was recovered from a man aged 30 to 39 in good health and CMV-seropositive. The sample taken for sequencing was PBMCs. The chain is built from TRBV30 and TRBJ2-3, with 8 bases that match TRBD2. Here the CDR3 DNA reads TGTGCCTGGAGTTCCACTAGCGGTATGTCGGATACGCAGTATTTT. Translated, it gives CAWSSTSGMSDTQYF.